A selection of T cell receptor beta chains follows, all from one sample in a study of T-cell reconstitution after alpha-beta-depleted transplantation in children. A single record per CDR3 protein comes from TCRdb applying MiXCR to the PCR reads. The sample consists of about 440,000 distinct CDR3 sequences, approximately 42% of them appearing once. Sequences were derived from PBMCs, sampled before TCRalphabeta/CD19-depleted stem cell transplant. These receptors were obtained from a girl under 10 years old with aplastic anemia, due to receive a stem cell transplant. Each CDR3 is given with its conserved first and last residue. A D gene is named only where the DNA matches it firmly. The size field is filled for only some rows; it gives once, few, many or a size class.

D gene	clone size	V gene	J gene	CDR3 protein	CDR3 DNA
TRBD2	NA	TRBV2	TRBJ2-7	CASSDFLSGKGQYF	TGTGCCAGCAGCGATTTCCTTAGCGGGAAAGGGCAGTACTTC
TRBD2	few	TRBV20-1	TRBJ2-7	CSARRNLAGETDEQYF	TGCAGTGCTAGGCGCAACTTAGCGGGAGAGACGGACGAGCAGTACTTC
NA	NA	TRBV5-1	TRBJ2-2	CASSQTSSRGTGELFF	TGCGCCAGCAGCCAAACTAGTTCCCGGGGCACCGGGGAGCTGTTTTTT
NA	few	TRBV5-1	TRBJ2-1	CASSKENSAGEQFF	TGCGCCAGCAGCAAGGAGAACAGCGCCGGTGAGCAGTTCTTC
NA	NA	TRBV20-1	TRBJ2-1	CSARRRQVGSYNEQFF	TGCAGTGCTCGAAGGCGTCAAGTCGGATCCTACAATGAGCAGTTCTTC
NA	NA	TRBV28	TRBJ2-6	CASSRISSTGANVLTF	TGTGCCAGCAGCCGAATTTCTAGTACTGGGGCCAACGTCCTGACTTTC
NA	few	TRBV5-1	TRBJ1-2	CASSSGPSYGYTF	TGCGCCAGCAGCTCCGGGCCGTCCTATGGCTACACCTTC
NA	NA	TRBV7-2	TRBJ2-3	CASSLDQGVTQYF	TGTGCCAGCAGCTTAGATCAGGGTGTGACGCAGTATTTT
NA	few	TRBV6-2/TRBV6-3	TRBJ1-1	CASSYSIPQGNTEAFF	TGTGCCAGCAGTTACTCGATTCCCCAGGGGAACACTGAAGCTTTCTTT
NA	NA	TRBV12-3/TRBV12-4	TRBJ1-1	CASTPRGKEAFF	TGTGCCAGCACCCCAAGGGGAAAGGAAGCTTTCTTT
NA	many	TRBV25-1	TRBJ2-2	CASSEARPRLTGELFF	TGTGCCAGCAGTGAAGCTAGACCCCGATTAACCGGGGAGCTGTTTTTT
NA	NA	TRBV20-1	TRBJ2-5	CSARDLGAAYQETQYF	TGCAGTGCTAGAGATCTGGGGGCGGCGTACCAAGAGACCCAGTACTTC
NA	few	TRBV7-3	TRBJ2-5	CASSPGPQSETQYF	TGTGCCAGCAGCCCCGGCCCCCAAAGCGAGACCCAGTACTTC
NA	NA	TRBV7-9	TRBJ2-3	CASSLELAEDTQYF	TGTGCCAGCAGCTTAGAACTAGCCGAAGATACGCAGTATTTT
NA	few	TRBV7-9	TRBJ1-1	CASSPGQRPAFF	TGTGCCAGCAGCCCTGGACAGAGGCCAGCTTTCTTT
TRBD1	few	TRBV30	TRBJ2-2	CAWSSALTGINTGELFF	TGTGCCTGGAGTAGCGCCTTGACAGGGATTAACACCGGGGAGCTGTTTTTT
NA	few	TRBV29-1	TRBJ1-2	CSVRRRGRDYGYTF	TGCAGCGTTAGGAGAAGGGGCAGAGACTATGGCTACACCTTC
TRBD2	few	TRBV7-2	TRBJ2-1	CASSQGLAGAGGDEQFF	TGTGCCAGCAGCCAAGGACTAGCGGGCGCGGGGGGCGATGAGCAGTTCTTC
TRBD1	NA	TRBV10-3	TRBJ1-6	CAISEGTGTDNSPLHF	TGTGCCATCAGTGAAGGGACCGGGACAGATAATTCACCCCTCCACTTT
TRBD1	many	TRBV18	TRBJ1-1	CASSPQGASSEAFF	TGTGCCAGCTCACCACAGGGGGCCAGTTCTGAAGCTTTCTTT
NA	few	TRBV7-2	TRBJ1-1	CASSRGQPFMNTEAFF	TGTGCCAGCAGCCGAGGACAGCCCTTCATGAACACTGAAGCTTTCTTT
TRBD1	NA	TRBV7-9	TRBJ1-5	CASTETGDQPQHF	TGTGCCAGCACCGAGACAGGGGACCAGCCCCAGCATTTT
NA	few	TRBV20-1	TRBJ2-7	CSAGSYEQYF	TGCAGTGCTGGATCCTACGAGCAGTACTTC
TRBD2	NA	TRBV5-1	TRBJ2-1	CASSLGGEGRNYNEQFF	TGCGCCAGCAGCTTGGGGGGGGAGGGCAGAAATTACAATGAGCAGTTCTTC
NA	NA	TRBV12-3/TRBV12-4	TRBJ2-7	CASSVGLDEQYF	TGTGCCAGCAGCGTAGGGCTGGACGAGCAGTACTTC
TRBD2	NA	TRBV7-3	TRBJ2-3	CASSRSGGASDTQYF	TGTGCCAGCAGCCGAAGCGGGGGGGCTTCAGATACGCAGTATTTT
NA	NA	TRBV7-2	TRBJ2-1	CASSSTSRGSILNEQFF	TGTGCCAGCAGCTCTACCTCGAGAGGGAGTATCCTCAATGAGCAGTTCTTC
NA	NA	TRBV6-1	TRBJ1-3	CASTRGDGNTIYF	TGTGCCAGCACACGGGGGGATGGAAACACCATATATTTT
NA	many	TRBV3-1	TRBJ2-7	CASSQDQVSGQYF	TGTGCCAGCAGCCAAGATCAAGTTTCTGGGCAGTACTTC
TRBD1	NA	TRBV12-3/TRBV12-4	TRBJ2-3	CASSLAGTGHPDTQYF	TGTGCCAGCAGTTTAGCGGGGACAGGTCATCCAGATACGCAGTATTTT
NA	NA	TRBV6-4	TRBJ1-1	CASSDSTRGNTEAFF	TGTGCCAGCAGTGACTCGACCAGGGGGAACACTGAAGCTTTCTTT
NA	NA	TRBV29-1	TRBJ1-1	CSVVSPLATEAFF	TGCAGCGTTGTATCCCCGCTTGCCACTGAAGCTTTCTTT